These 26 T cell receptor beta chains share one sample of origin, sequenced in a study of identical twins. Using its own MiXCR run on the 5' RACE reads, TCRdb lists one record per CDR3 protein. The sample lists 200,000 or so distinct CDR3 sequences; more than 6.5% were seen once. The same data also contributed to another study, on yellow fever vaccine responses in identical twins.

Material: memory (CD45RO+) T cells sorted from blood. Receptors originate from a woman aged 18-30 years in good health.

This clonotype was counted a few times. The chain joins TRBV7-2 to TRBJ2-1; D is perhaps TRBD1 (5 bases). Trimming pared 3 bases from V and 2 bases from J, leaving 8 bases between. Germline V gene sequence: CDR1 SGHTA, CDR2 FQGNSA. The CDR3 consists of 14 residues. The CDR3 loop reads CASSLTVTYNEQFF. The DNA for the CDR3 is TGTGCCAGCAGCTTGACAGTAACCTACAATGAGCAGTTCTTC.

At least ten counts were recorded for this clonotype. This rearrangement joins TRBV5-6 to TRBJ2-2, with no clear D. The length of the CDR3 is 12 residues. The V gene's germline CDR1 is SGHDT and CDR2 YYEEEE. V dropped 4 bases and J dropped 3 bases, with 4 bases sitting between them. The CDR3 coding sequence is TGTGCCAGCAGCGGTTACACCGGGGAGCTGTTTTTT. Protein sequence: CASSGYTGELFF.

The V call is TRBV7-6, the J call TRBJ2-2, with TRBD2 identical over 10 bases. The germline V gene encodes CDR1 SGHVS and CDR2 FNYEAQ. V trimming: 6 bases; J trimming: 3 bases; junction bases outside the gene matches: 7. The CDR3 totals 16 residues. The CDR3: CASSSPSGSDTGELFF. The CDR3 bases are TGTGCCAGCAGTAGCCCTAGCGGGAGTGACACCGGGGAGCTGTTTTTT.

This clonotype appeared many times. The rearrangement links TRBV12-3 or TRBV12-4 to TRBJ1-4; D gene unclear. The CDR3 is 14 amino acids. V was shortened by 8 bases and J by 0 bases, with 10 bases between the two germline ends. CDR3 bases: TGTGCCAGCGGAAGCGGCGCAACTAATGAAAAACTGTTTTTT. Translating it yields CASGSGATNEKLFF.

The chain couples TRBV12-5 to TRBJ2-2, with D maybe TRBD2 (5 bases). V was pared by 1 base and J by 6 bases, with 9 bases between. The germline V gene encodes CDR1 LGHNT and CDR2 FRNRAP. The CDR3 is made up of 14 amino acids. The CDR3 DNA follows: TGTGCTAGTGGTTTGGGGGAGATTGCCGGGGAGCTGTTTTTT. It translates to CASGLGEIAGELFF.

In this sample, this clonotype turned up a few times. The rearrangement links TRBV20-1 to TRBJ2-2; maybe TRBD1 (5 bases). V lost 1 base to trimming and J lost 7 bases, with 7 bases between them. Per the germline V gene, CDR1 is DFQATT and CDR2 is SNEGSKA (reference sequence). CDR3 length: 12 residues. CDR3 DNA sequence: TGCAGTGCTAGAGTTCAGGGCGGGGAGCTGTTTTTT. Residues: CSARVQGGELFF.

The sample holds many counts of this clonotype. V and J are TRBV12-3 or TRBV12-4 and TRBJ2-3, with a tentative D call TRBD2 (7 bases). The CDR3 is 15 amino acids. Trimming removed 3 bases at V and 5 bases at J, with 15 bases between. CDR3 sequence reads: CASSLEGGPRDTQYF. In nucleotides, the CDR3 is TGTGCCAGCAGTTTGGAGGGGGGGCCCAGAGATACGCAGTATTTT.

The gene calls are TRBV12-3 or TRBV12-4 and TRBJ2-5, with 10 bases identical to TRBD2. This CDR3 comprises 16 residues. V trimming: 3 bases; J trimming: 4 bases; junction bases outside the gene matches: 8. The CDR3 region is CASSFSLAGERETQYF. CDR3 in DNA: TGTGCCAGCAGTTTTTCCCTAGCGGGAGAGCGAGAGACCCAGTACTTC.

This clonotype was observed a few times. CDR3 DNA sequence: TGCAGTGCTAGGAAGACTAGCGGTGCGCACTACAATGAGCAGTTCTTC. It is translated as CSARKTSGAHYNEQFF. The chain uses TRBV20-1 and TRBJ2-1; 9 bases align to TRBD2. This CDR3 is built from 16 residues. Germline V gene data show CDR1 as DFQATT and CDR2 as SNEGSKA (reference sequence). The V gene end was trimmed by 3 bases and the J gene end by 3 bases; junction bases not matched to a gene: 9.

This clonotype has just a few counts. V usage is TRBV2 and J usage is TRBJ2-2; D unresolved. The germline CDR1 and CDR2 sequences are SNHLY and FYNNEI. The CDR3 is made up of 14 amino acids. V shed 1 base and J shed 4 bases, with 7 bases lying between them. CDR3: CASSEGGTTGELFF. CDR3 coding DNA: TGTGCCAGCAGTGAAGGGGGAACCACCGGGGAGCTGTTTTTT.

This clonotype was counted at least ten times. This chain links TRBV6-5 with TRBJ2-7; a possible D gene is TRBD1 (6 bases). In germline, CDR1 is MNHEY, CDR2 SVGAGI. The germline V and J ends were trimmed by 3 bases and 2 bases, with 14 bases remaining between them. This CDR3 region has 15 residues. DNA for the CDR3: TGTGCCAGCAGTTATGAGGACAGAGGAGCCTACGAGCAGTACTTC. This codes for CASSYEDRGAYEQYF.

This clonotype has ten or more counts. This chain uses TRBV20-1 with TRBJ1-1; D not resolved. Trimming pared 5 bases from V and 3 bases from J, leaving 10 bases between. Per germline, CDR1 DFQATT and CDR2 SNEGSKA (reference sequence). The CDR3 has 12 residues. The CDR3 coding sequence is TGCAGTGCTGAAGGGCCAGACACTGAAGCTTTCTTT. It is translated as CSAEGPDTEAFF.

The V call is TRBV7-9, the J call TRBJ2-7, with D perhaps TRBD1 (6 bases). Germline-derived CDR1 and CDR2 are SEHNR and FQNEAQ (reference sequence). V shed 0 bases and J shed 2 bases, with 11 bases lying between them. CDR3 length: 15 residues. The DNA for the CDR3 is TGTGCCAGCAGCTTAGCTGGGGGCGCGGCCTACGAGCAGTACTTC. This sequence encodes CASSLAGGAAYEQYF.

This clonotype was picked up many times. The chain has TRBV6-2 or TRBV6-3 and TRBJ1-5; TRBD1 matches at 10 bases. The CDR3 covers 14 residues. V shed 6 bases, J shed 5 bases, and the junction held 4 bases outside the gene matches. Germline CDR1 reads MNHEY; CDR2 reads SVGEGT. The CDR3 loop is CASSRGQGDQPQHF. The CDR3 DNA is TGTGCCAGCAGCCGTGGACAGGGGGATCAGCCCCAGCATTTT.

This chain's CDR3 is CASSQEGSGDYGYTF. CDR3 DNA sequence: TGTGCCAGCAGCCAAGAAGGTTCGGGGGACTATGGCTACACCTTC. This sequence joins TRBV4-2 and TRBJ1-2; tentative D call: TRBD1 (5 bases). This CDR3 is 15 amino acids long. Germline loops: CDR1 LGHNA, CDR2 YNFKEQ. The germline V and J ends were trimmed by 0 bases and 3 bases, with 11 bases remaining between them.

The CDR3 DNA reads TGTGCCAGCAGTGAAGCTAGCGGGGGCCAAGAGACCCAGTACTTC. Residues: CASSEASGGQETQYF. The gene calls are TRBV6-1 and TRBJ2-5; 9 bases are a match to TRBD2. V lost 0 bases, J lost 1 base, and 0 bases stayed unmatched. CDR1 is MNHNS and CDR2 is SASEGT in the germline V gene. The CDR3 has 15 amino acids.

The CDR3 reads CSATSIAGVPWNEQFF. CDR3 coding DNA: TGCAGTGCCACCTCGATAGCGGGAGTTCCTTGGAATGAGCAGTTCTTC. The chain uses TRBV20-1 and TRBJ2-1; 9 nucleotides align to TRBD2. The CDR3 is 16 residues long. With 6 bases clipped from V and 7 bases from J, the junction kept 16 bases outside the gene matches. Germline V gives CDR1 DFQATT, CDR2 SNEGSKA (reference sequence).

Only a few counts were recorded for this clonotype. The V and J genes are TRBV7-3 and TRBJ2-5; D is unresolved. Germline loops: CDR1 SGHTA, CDR2 FQGTGA. This CDR3 has 14 amino acids. Between the trimmed V and J ends, which lost 5 bases and 5 bases, there was a span of 15 bases. The CDR3 sequence is CASSPLGVGETQYF. CDR3 in DNA: TGTGCCAGCAGCCCCCTCGGTGTAGGGGAGACCCAGTACTTC.

This clonotype was seen many times. The rearrangement joins TRBV10-3 to TRBJ1-1; the D gene is possibly TRBD1 (5 bases). Germline V gene lookup returns CDR1 ENHRY and CDR2 SYGVKD. V lost 0 bases and J 3 bases, leaving 11 bases between the germline ends. This CDR3 has 15 residues. The CDR3 loop is CAISESREGDTEAFF. The DNA of the CDR3 is TGTGCCATCAGTGAGTCGAGGGAAGGGGACACTGAAGCTTTCTTT.

V usage is TRBV12-3 or TRBV12-4 and J usage is TRBJ2-2; 14 positions agree with TRBD2. The CDR3 runs 18 residues. Germline trimming cut 5 bases from V and 1 base from J; bases unmatched to any gene: 6. The CDR3 here is CASSPRLAGGLNTGELFF. The CDR3 coding sequence is TGTGCCAGCAGTCCCCGACTAGCGGGAGGGCTGAACACCGGGGAGCTGTTTTTT.

This chain links TRBV28 with TRBJ1-1; no definite D call. The germline V and J ends were trimmed by 4 bases and 2 bases, with 14 bases remaining between them. Germline V gives CDR1 MDHEN, CDR2 SYDVKM. The CDR3 extends over 15 amino acids. Written as DNA, the CDR3 is TGTGCCAGCAGTTCACCCGTCGGGGTTAACACTGAAGCTTTCTTT. It yields the protein CASSSPVGVNTEAFF. Based on the CDR3 plus reference TRBV28 and TRBJ1-1, the full variable domain is DVKVTQSSRYLVKRTGEKVFLECVQDMDHENMFWYRQDPGLGLRLIYFSYDVKMKEKGDIPEGYSVSREKKERFSLILESASTNQTSMYLCASSSPVGVNTEAFFGQGTRLTVV.

This clonotype was detected a few times. V and J are TRBV20-1 and TRBJ2-1; D is ambiguous. The CDR3 has 14 residues. In germline, CDR1 is DFQATT, CDR2 SNEGSKA (reference sequence). Trimming stripped 3 bases from V and 4 bases from J, with 13 bases between. In nucleotides, the CDR3 is TGCAGTGCTAGCGCGCCAAATCCGTACAATGAGCAGTTCTTC. As protein: CSASAPNPYNEQFF.

This clonotype was counted ten times or more. This chain connects TRBV25-1 to TRBJ2-1; D gene uncertain. This CDR3 has 13 amino acids. Germline CDR1 MGHDK, CDR2 SYGVNS. Trimming left V 4 bases short and J 8 bases short, with 12 bases between. CDR3 coding DNA: TGTGCCAGCAGTGGAGGACGCCTCGATGAGCAGTTCTTC. Translated, it gives CASSGGRLDEQFF. The variable domain in full, with the rest retrieved from reference TRBV25-1 and TRBJ2-1, is EADIYQTPRYLVIGTGKKITLECSQTMGHDKMYWYQQDPGMELHLIHYSYGVNSTEKGDLSSESTVSRIRTEHFPLTLESARPSHTSQYLCASSGGRLDEQFFGPGTRLTVL.

Only a few counts were recorded for this clonotype. A junction end diverges from the germline sequence, so it may reflect a read error. The gene calls are TRBV7-7 and TRBJ2-1; D may be TRBD2 (5 bases). The CDR3 length is 13 residues. Germline V lookup: CDR1 SSHAT, CDR2 FNYEAQ (reference sequence). Written as DNA, the CDR3 is TGTGCTAGCAGCTCTCAACTAGGCTATGAGCAGTTCTTC. This codes for CASSSQLGYEQFF. Drawing the rest from reference TRBV7-7 and TRBJ2-1, the complete variable domain is GAGVSQSPRYKVTKRGQDVTLRCDPISSHATLYWYQQALGQGPEFLTYFNYEAQPDKSGLPSDRFSAERPEGSISTLTIQRTEQRDSAMYRCASSSQLGYEQFFGPGTRLTVL.

On this clonotype: This clone may be a read error of a much larger clone one base away. The J gene is TRBJ2-7, the V gene TRBV4-2, with 7 positions matching TRBD1. Germline assignment: CDR1 LGHNA and CDR2 YNFKEQ. Trimming at V came to 1 base and at J to 0 bases, leaving 0 bases not matched to a gene. This CDR3 is 14 amino acids long. The CDR3 protein is CASSQGDSSYEQYF. The DNA for the CDR3 is TGTGCCAGCAGCCAAGGGGACAGCTCCTACGAGCAGTACTTC.

This chain connects TRBV2 to TRBJ1-4; 11 bases agree with TRBD1. V lost 6 bases to trimming and J lost 8 bases; unmatched junction nucleotides: 8. The CDR3 totals 15 residues. CDR1 SNHLY and CDR2 FYNNEI come from the germline V gene. The CDR3 sequence is CASSGTGGLREKLFF. The DNA of the CDR3 is TGTGCCAGCAGCGGGACAGGGGGTCTTCGGGAAAAACTGTTTTTT.